The subject of this entry is one TCR beta chain. This sample stems from a study of blood T cell repertoires in COVID-19. Original handling: Estimated nucleated cell counts came from reference gene primer amplification. Measured with immunoSEQ multiplex PCR; TCRdb has only the in-frame clones, and not every one. V, J and clone size derive from that table, while D and trimming were established from the DNA sequence. The table has about 59,000 clones, over 75% seen once. Sequenced input: peripheral blood. This clonotype was obtained from a man older than 75 with acute or convalescent COVID-19.

CDR3 residues: CASSYRAGEETQYF. The CDR3 region has the DNA TGTGCCAGCAGTTACAGGGCCGGGGAAGAGACCCAGTACTTC. The chain employs TRBV6-5 and TRBJ2-5; D perhaps matches TRBD2 (5 bases). V was trimmed by 2 bases and J by 3 bases, leaving 10 bases between them. There are 14 residues in the CDR3. Germline V gene sequence: CDR1 MNHEY, CDR2 SVGAGI.